The TCR beta chain under discussion was sequenced for a study of cytomegalovirus exposure and HLA in healthy donors. General study findings and limits: In a later analysis, V- and J-gene trimming of beta chains associated with a DCLRE1C missense variant, replicated independently.

In the case of this clone: Its antigen is undetermined.

The PCR employed 60 Vbeta primers together with 13 Jbeta primers. The repertoire was sequenced with immunoSEQ multiplex PCR; TCRdb's copy has only in-frame clones and lacks some. Seen here are some 160,000 clones, roughly 83% observed once, and the top ten hold approximately 1.5%. Looked up from germline, CDR1 is MNHNS and CDR2 is SASEGT. The CDR3 runs to 15 residues. V lost 4 bases and J 3 bases, leaving 10 bases between the germline ends. The sequencing sample was made of PBMCs. This chain joins TRBV6-1 and TRBJ1-6; D uncertain. This clonotype originated in a young woman in good health and CMV-seronegative. The CDR3 here is CASSVSGIYNSPLHF. In DNA, the CDR3 is TGTGCCAGCAGTGTGAGCGGGATCTATAATTCACCCCTCCACTTT.